This T cell receptor (beta chain) was identified during a study of blood T cell repertoires in COVID-19. Study-level background: The study drew acute and convalescent COVID-19 samples from the United States, Italy and Spain. The analysed material was cDNA or gDNA that came from T cells, B-cell-depleted T cells, or PBMCs.

Those enrolled, adults aged roughly 18 to 89 years, came from around 24 US areas. In germline, CDR1 is LNHDA, CDR2 SQIVND (reference sequence). J lost 2 bases, V lost 2 bases, and 6 bases had no gene match. The CDR3 loop spans 15 amino acids. Authors' analysis steps: By means of reference gene primer amplification, nucleated cell counts were estimated. Profiling relied on immunoSEQ multiplex PCR, and the TCRdb table lists in-frame clones only, not all of them. The D gene and trimming were derived from the DNA, and the V and J assignments and clone size from that table. The data contain about 200,000 clones, about 90% of them seen just once; the ten biggest clones take up roughly 8.8%.

The chain has TRBV19 and TRBJ2-7; 7 bases line up with TRBD1. The sequence came from a woman between 18 and 30 years old who had recovered from COVID-19. Sample: PBMCs or T cells enriched from blood (not recorded which). The CDR3 coding sequence is TGTGCCAGTAGTATAAGCAGGACAGGAGCCTACGAGCAGTACTTC. Translated: CASSISRTGAYEQYF.